These 19 T cell receptor beta chains share one sample of origin, sequenced in a study of T-cell reconstitution after alpha-beta-depleted transplantation in children. Unique molecular identifiers were incorporated when the TCRbeta library was constructed. TCRdb fed the PCR reads into MiXCR, producing one record per CDR3 protein. In the table there are approximately 1,000,000 distinct CDR3 sequences, around 30% of which are singletons. This specimen was PBMCs, mostly from graft donor cells, taken 360 days after TCRalphabeta/CD19-depleted stem cell transplant. The source is a boy under three years old who had a stem cell transplant for SCID, so the T cells may come from the graft donor.

This rearrangement joins TRBV6-5 to TRBJ1-4; D remains unclear. The CDR3 has 11 residues. V shed 2 bases and J shed 10 bases, with 5 bases lying between them. Looked up from germline, CDR1 is MNHEY and CDR2 is SVGAGI. CDR3 loop: CASSYKGKLFF. CDR3 in DNA: TGTGCCAGCAGTTACAAAGGAAAACTGTTTTTT.

The chain joins TRBV9 to TRBJ2-2, with TRBD2 matching 7 bases. The CDR3 totals 16 residues. The junction had 2 bases not matched to a gene; V was cut back by 0 bases and J by 0 bases. Germline loops: CDR1 SGDLS, CDR2 YYNGEE. CDR3 sequence: CASSVAGGPNTGELFF. In nucleotides, the CDR3 is TGTGCCAGCAGCGTAGCGGGGGGACCGAACACCGGGGAGCTGTTTTTT.

V usage is TRBV7-9 and J usage is TRBJ1-1; D might be TRBD1 (5 bases). The CDR3 runs to 16 residues. Trimming took 5 bases from V and 6 from J, leaving 22 bases between them. Germline lookup yields CDR1 SEHNR and CDR2 FQNEAQ (reference sequence). The CDR3: CASSGGWTEVFAEAFF. The DNA of the CDR3 is TGTGCCAGCAGCGGGGGGTGGACCGAGGTGTTCGCTGAAGCTTTCTTT.

V usage is TRBV7-9 and J usage is TRBJ1-2; TRBD1 is a possible D gene (5 bases). V was pared by 11 bases and J by 3 bases, with 10 bases between. CDR1 SEHNR and CDR2 FQNEAQ come from the germline V gene (reference sequence). The CDR3 extends over 11 amino acids. The CDR3 here is CAGGTYYGYTF. In DNA form, the CDR3 reads TGTGCCGGCGGGACGTACTATGGCTACACCTTC. Filled out from reference TRBV7-9 and TRBJ1-2, the complete variable domain reads DTGVSQNPRHKITKRGQNVTFRCDPISEHNRLYWYRQTLGQGPEFLTYFQNEAQLEKSRLLSDRFSAERPKGSFSTLEIQRTEQGDSAMYLCAGGTYYGYTFGSGTRLTVV.

The gene calls are TRBV7-6 and TRBJ2-2; 7 positions agree with TRBD1. Germline V gene lookup returns CDR1 SGHVS and CDR2 FNYEAQ. This CDR3 comprises 16 residues. V lost 4 bases, J lost 1 base, and 6 bases stayed unmatched. The CDR3 region is CASSSGGFGNTGELFF. The CDR3 bases are TGTGCCAGCAGCTCAGGGGGTTTTGGGAACACCGGGGAGCTGTTTTTT.

This clonotype was seen a few times. The CDR3 region has the DNA TGTGCCAGCAGTTACTCGAAAGATGAGCAGTTCTTC. This gives the protein CASSYSKDEQFF. This chain connects TRBV6-5 to TRBJ2-1, with D hard to call. The CDR3 loop spans 12 amino acids. Trimming shortened V by 0 bases and J by 8 bases, and 5 bases separated the two germline ends. Germline V gene lookup returns CDR1 MNHEY and CDR2 SVGAGI.

The chain links TRBV12-3 or TRBV12-4 to TRBJ1-5, with 12 bases identical to TRBD1. The CDR3 covers 20 residues. V lost 4 bases and J lost 1; bases outside the gene matches: 14. DNA for the CDR3: TGTGCCAGCAGTTCCCTCCGGGACAGGGGGCGATCGGTCAGCAATCAGCCCCAGCATTTT. Its protein product is CASSSLRDRGRSVSNQPQHF.

This chain connects TRBV28 to TRBJ1-1; unclear D gene. Germline V CDR1 and CDR2: MDHEN, SYDVKM. The CDR3 covers 14 residues. With 3 bases removed from V and 1 base from J, the gap between germline ends came to 9 bases. For the CDR3, the DNA is TGTGCCAGCAGTTTTCGGAACAGGAACACTGAAGCTTTCTTT. Protein: CASSFRNRNTEAFF.

At least ten counts were recorded for this clonotype. J is TRBJ2-2 and V is TRBV4-1, with 8 nucleotides matching TRBD2. This CDR3 contains 16 residues. The junction had 7 bases not matched to a gene; V was cut back by 0 bases and J by 7 bases. Germline-derived CDR1 and CDR2 are MGHRA and YSYEKL. CDR3 loop: CASSQEGGGRVGELFF. The CDR3 coding sequence is TGCGCCAGCAGCCAAGAAGGCGGGGGGAGAGTCGGGGAGCTGTTTTTT.

The rearrangement joins TRBV20-1 to TRBJ2-3, with TRBD2 identical over 7 bases. The CDR3 loop spans 14 amino acids. Germline V gives CDR1 DFQATT, CDR2 SNEGSKA (reference sequence). The V gene end was trimmed by 3 bases and the J gene end by 1 base; junction bases not matched to a gene: 4. The CDR3 DNA reads as TGCAGTGCTAGCTCAGGGAGGGGCACAGATACGCAGTATTTT. Protein product: CSASSGRGTDTQYF.

This clonotype was counted between two and nine times. The chain has TRBV6-1 and TRBJ1-4; D is uncertain. The CDR3 has 15 residues. Looked up from germline, CDR1 is MNHNS and CDR2 is SASEGT. V lost 5 bases to trimming and J lost 0 bases, with 10 bases between them. DNA for the CDR3: TGTGCCAGCAGTCCCCATCATGCAACTAATGAAAAACTGTTTTTT. The encoded protein is CASSPHHATNEKLFF.

This clonotype appeared once. The chain recombines TRBV29-1 with TRBJ1-4, with D maybe TRBD1 (5 bases). Trimming cost V 4 bases and J 8 bases, with 11 bases left between them. Germline CDR1 and CDR2: SQVTM and ANQGSEA. The CDR3 spans 12 residues. The CDR3 sequence: CSVAGLEEKLFF. For the CDR3, the DNA is TGCAGCGTTGCAGGGTTGGAGGAAAAACTGTTTTTT.

As for this clonotype: It may be a read error: a sequence one base away is much more abundant. Likely a read error: the CDR3 ends without its conserved phenylalanine or tryptophan. The CDR3 bases are TGTGCCAGCAGTAGGGACACCTCCTACGAGCAGTACTGC. It translates to CASSRDTSYEQYC. The chain employs TRBV6-1 and TRBJ2-7; possible D gene TRBD1, 6 bases. Germline V gene sequence: CDR1 MNHNS, CDR2 SASEGT. The CDR3 totals 13 residues. The V end lost 5 bases, the J end lost 0 bases, and 8 bases lay between the germline ends.

In its sample, this clonotype was seen a few times. V gene TRBV20-1 combines with J gene TRBJ2-1; a weak D match, TRBD1 (6 bases). This CDR3 region has 14 residues. CDR1 is DFQATT, CDR2 SNEGSKA, per germline (reference sequence). The V and J ends lost 2 bases and 9 bases respectively, with 17 bases between them. This CDR3 reads CSARRNIHRAEQFF. The CDR3 DNA sequence: TGCAGTGCTAGACGGAACATCCACAGGGCTGAGCAGTTCTTC.

Only one count was recorded for this clonotype. The chain is built from TRBV3-1 and TRBJ1-2; no firm D call. The CDR3 length is 14 residues. Per germline, CDR1 LGHDT and CDR2 YNNKEL (reference sequence). Trimming took off 0 bases at V and 4 bases at J, with 9 bases between the two ends. CDR3 loop: CASSQELGVYGYTF. For the CDR3, the DNA is TGTGCCAGCAGCCAAGAGTTGGGAGTCTATGGCTACACCTTC.

In this sample, this clonotype turned up a few times. This sequence joins TRBV7-9 and TRBJ1-6, with 7 bases that match TRBD1. Germline V gene data show CDR1 as SEHNR and CDR2 as FQNEAQ (reference sequence). J lost 8 bases, V lost 5 bases, and 12 bases had no gene match. CDR3 length: 16 residues. CDR3 sequence reads: CASSQMQGQKDSPLHF. In nucleotides, the CDR3 is TGTGCCAGCAGCCAAATGCAGGGACAGAAGGATTCACCCCTCCACTTT.

V is TRBV29-1 and J is TRBJ2-7; maybe TRBD1 (5 bases). CDR3 length equals 14 residues. Trimming took off 4 bases at V and 0 bases at J, with 13 bases between the two ends. Germline values: CDR1 SQVTM, CDR2 ANQGSEA. The CDR3 DNA sequence: TGCAGCGTTGTACAGGCCCATAGCTCCTACGAGCAGTACTTC. Translating gives CSVVQAHSSYEQYF.

The rearrangement joins TRBV15 to TRBJ2-6; possibly TRBD2 for D (6 bases). The CDR3 spans 18 residues. The ends were cut back, 2 bases at V and 1 base at J, with 15 bases in the middle. Germline CDR1 LNHNV, CDR2 YYDKDF (reference sequence). The CDR3 bases are TGTGCCACCAGCAGAACAGGAGGGTTCGGTTCTGGGGCCAACGTCCTGACTTTC. It yields the protein CATSRTGGFGSGANVLTF.

The rearrangement uses TRBV12-3 or TRBV12-4 and TRBJ2-1; TRBD2 aligns across 8 bases. V gave up 2 bases and J gave up 4 bases; unmatched junction bases: 7. The CDR3 loop spans 16 amino acids. The CDR3 reads CASSLISPGGYNEQFF. Written as DNA, the CDR3 is TGTGCCAGCAGTTTAATTTCTCCGGGGGGGTACAATGAGCAGTTCTTC.